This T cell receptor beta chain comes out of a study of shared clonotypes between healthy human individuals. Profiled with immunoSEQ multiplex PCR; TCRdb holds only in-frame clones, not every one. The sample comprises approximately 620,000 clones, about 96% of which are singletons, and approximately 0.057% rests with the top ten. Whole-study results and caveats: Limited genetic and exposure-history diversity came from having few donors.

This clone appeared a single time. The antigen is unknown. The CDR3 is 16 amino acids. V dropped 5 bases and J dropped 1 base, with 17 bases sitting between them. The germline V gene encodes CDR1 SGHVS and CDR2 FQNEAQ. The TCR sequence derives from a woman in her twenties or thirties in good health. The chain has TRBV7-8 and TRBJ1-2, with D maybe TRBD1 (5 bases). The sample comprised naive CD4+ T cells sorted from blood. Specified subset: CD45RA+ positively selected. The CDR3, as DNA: TGTGCCAGCAGCACCGATAGGGACGGGATTAACTATGGCTACACCTTC. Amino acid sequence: CASSTDRDGINYGYTF. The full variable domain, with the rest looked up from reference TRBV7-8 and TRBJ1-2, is GAGVSQSPRYKVAKRGQDVALRCDPISGHVSLFWYQQALGQGPEFLTYFQNEAQLDKSGLPSDRFFAERPEGSVSTLKIQRTQQEDSAVYLCASSTDRDGINYGYTFGSGTRLTVV.